Listed here is a single T cell receptor (beta chain). The repertoire was sequenced with immunoSEQ multiplex PCR; TCRdb's copy has only in-frame clones and lacks some. There are hundreds of thousands of clones in the sample; about 85% occur only once, and roughly 12% lies in the top ten. Germline V gene data show CDR1 as LGHDT and CDR2 as YNNKEL (reference sequence). With 4 bases removed from V and 7 bases from J, the gap between germline ends came to 13 bases. The CDR3 contains 13 residues. The source of the sample is a study of blood T cell repertoires in COVID-19. Source material: peripheral blood. The sequence was collected from a woman aged 18 to 35 who had recovered from COVID-19. The chain recombines TRBV3-1 (or the pseudogene TRBV3-2) with TRBJ1-1; no reliable D call. CDR3 sequence reads: CASSLYGSYEAFF. DNA of the CDR3: TGTGCCAGCAGCCTGTACGGGAGTTATGAAGCTTTCTTT.